The clone carrying this T cell receptor (beta chain) has a handful of counts. The antigen is unknown. These data originate in a study of blood T cells in healthy people across ages. Through a sample-barcoded 5' primer and a J-beta primer mix, a second PCR was run for about 7 to 12 cycles. TCRdb reprocessed the 5' RACE reads with MiXCR, giving one entry per CDR3 protein. The data contain about 2 million distinct CDR3 sequences, 49% of them singletons. Germline CDR1 reads MGHRA; CDR2 reads YSYEKL. The CDR3 is 16 amino acids. The V gene lost 1 base and the J gene lost 1 base, with 13 bases spanning the gap. Study-level results: Getting older went along with TCR beta diversity per million T cells dropping roughly linearly.

Russia was home to the donors, healthy Caucasian individuals aged roughly 6 to 90. The receptor's source is a woman aged 40 to 50 in good health. The source material was blood. The chain recombines TRBV4-1 with TRBJ1-2; D remains ambiguous. Written as DNA, the CDR3 is TGCGCCAGCAGCCAAGTCGAGGGTAGCGGTAACTATGGCTACACCTTC. This sequence encodes CASSQVEGSGNYGYTF.